This TCR beta chain was identified in a study of blood T cell repertoires in COVID-19. The overall study: From T cells, B-cell-depleted T cells, or PBMCs came the material, which was cDNA or gDNA.

The protocol was immunoSEQ multiplex PCR, while the TCRdb copy is restricted to in-frame clones and leaves out a portion. The sample includes around 280,000 clones, about nine tenths seen only once; the top ten take 1.5% to 2%. Clinical history as reported by participants underpinned cohort assignment. The germline V gene has CDR1 MNHEY and CDR2 SVGEGT. The CDR3 is 18 residues long. The trim removed 6 bases at V and 2 bases at J, leaving 17 bases unmatched. The source is a woman aged 40 to 50 who had recovered from COVID-19. Sequenced sample: PBMCs or T cells enriched from blood (not recorded which). This chain joins TRBV6-2 or TRBV6-3 and TRBJ2-5; 8 bases line up with TRBD1. The CDR3 region is CASSRRGMGTGGQETQYF. As DNA, the CDR3 is TGTGCCAGCAGCCGAAGGGGTATGGGGACAGGCGGGCAAGAGACCCAGTACTTC.